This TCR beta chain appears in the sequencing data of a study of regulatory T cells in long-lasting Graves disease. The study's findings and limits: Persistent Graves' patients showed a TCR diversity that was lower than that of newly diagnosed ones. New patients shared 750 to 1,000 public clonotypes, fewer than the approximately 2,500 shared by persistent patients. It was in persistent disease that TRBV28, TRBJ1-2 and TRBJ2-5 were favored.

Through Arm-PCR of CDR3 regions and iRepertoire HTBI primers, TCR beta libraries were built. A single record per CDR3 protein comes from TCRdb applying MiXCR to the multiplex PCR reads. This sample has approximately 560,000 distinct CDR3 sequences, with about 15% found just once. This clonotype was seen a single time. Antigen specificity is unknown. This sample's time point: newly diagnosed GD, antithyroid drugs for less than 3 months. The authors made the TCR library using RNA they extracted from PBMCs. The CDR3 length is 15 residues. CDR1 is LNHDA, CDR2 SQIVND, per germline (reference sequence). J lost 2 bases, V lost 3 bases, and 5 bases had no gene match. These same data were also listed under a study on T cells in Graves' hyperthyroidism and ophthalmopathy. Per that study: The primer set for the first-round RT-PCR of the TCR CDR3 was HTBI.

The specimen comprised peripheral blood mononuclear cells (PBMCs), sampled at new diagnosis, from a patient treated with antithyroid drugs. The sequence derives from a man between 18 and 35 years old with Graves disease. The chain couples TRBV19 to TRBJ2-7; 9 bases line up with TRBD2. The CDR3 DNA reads TGTGCCAGTAGTATCTCGACTAGCGGCACCTACGAGCAGTACTTC. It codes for CASSISTSGTYEQYF.